What follows are 14 T cell receptor beta chains derived from one specimen sequenced in a study of blood T cell repertoires in COVID-19. TCRdb's copy holds only in-frame clones and misses some; the assay was immunoSEQ multiplex PCR. The sample holds more than 45,000 clones, around 85% seen once. The source material was peripheral blood. These receptors were collected from a woman aged 60-75 years with acute or convalescent COVID-19.

CDR3 in amino acids: CASQTGKTEAFF. The CDR3 region has the DNA TGTGCCAGCCAAACGGGGAAAACTGAAGCTTTCTTT. The V and J genes are TRBV2 and TRBJ1-1; D not certain. There are 12 residues in the CDR3. CDR1 is SNHLY and CDR2 is FYNNEI in the germline V gene. V lost 8 bases and J lost 5, with 12 bases in between.

The rearrangement links TRBV6-5 to TRBJ2-3; 7 bases are a match to TRBD2. Looked up from germline, CDR1 is MNHEY and CDR2 is SVGAGI. With 4 bases clipped from V and 1 base from J, the junction kept 5 bases outside the gene matches. This CDR3 region has 15 residues. The CDR3 region has the DNA TGTGCCAGCAGTTGGGGCGGGGGTCGCACAGATACGCAGTATTTT. It specifies CASSWGGGRTDTQYF.

The genes are TRBV28 and TRBJ2-1; 8 bases agree with TRBD2. The CDR3 length is 15 residues. Looked up from germline, CDR1 is MDHEN and CDR2 is SYDVKM. The junction had 7 bases not matched to a gene; V was cut back by 1 base and J by 8 bases. This chain's CDR3 is CASSLSTAGVYEQFF. CDR3 DNA: TGTGCCAGCAGTTTATCCACAGCGGGGGTCTATGAGCAGTTCTTC.

The chain uses TRBV5-1 and TRBJ1-1; a weak D match, TRBD1 (5 bases). Per the germline V gene, CDR1 is SGHRS and CDR2 is YFSETQ. Trimming removed 2 bases at V and 3 bases at J, with 11 bases between. This CDR3 has 14 amino acids. Here the CDR3 DNA reads TGCGCCAGCAGCTTAACCGGGACTCACACTGAAGCTTTCTTT. Its protein is CASSLTGTHTEAFF.

The chain links TRBV11-2 to TRBJ2-7, with TRBD1 matching over 10 bases. The CDR3 has 14 amino acids. Germline values: CDR1 SGHAT, CDR2 FQNNGV. Unmatched junction bases numbered 2, after V lost 4 bases and J lost 2 bases. The CDR3, as DNA: TGTGCCAGCAGCTGGGGACAGGGGACCTACGAGCAGTACTTC. The encoded protein is CASSWGQGTYEQYF.

The chain uses TRBV27 and TRBJ1-5; D is unresolved. CDR1 MNHEY and CDR2 SMNVEV come from the germline V gene (reference sequence). With 8 bases removed from V and 3 bases from J, the gap between germline ends came to 17 bases. This CDR3 spans 15 amino acids. The CDR3 DNA is TGTGCCAGCGGACTTACAGCGAACCCCAATCAGCCCCAGCATTTT. It translates to CASGLTANPNQPQHF.

The chain uses TRBV5-1 and TRBJ2-5; TRBD2 agrees at 10 bases. The CDR3 has 16 residues. Germline V gene lookup returns CDR1 SGHRS and CDR2 YFSETQ. J lost 0 bases, V lost 7 bases, and 9 bases had no gene match. The CDR3 reads CASRLGLASYQETQYF. The CDR3 DNA sequence: TGCGCCAGCCGCCTGGGACTAGCGAGTTACCAAGAGACCCAGTACTTC.

The chain carries TRBV7-3 and TRBJ2-1, with 14 bases lining up with TRBD2. Unmatched junction bases numbered 9, after V lost 5 bases and J lost 9 bases. CDR3 size: 16 residues. The germline V gene has CDR1 SGHTA and CDR2 FQGTGA. The CDR3 spells CASSPLGTSGGGEQFF. Here the CDR3 DNA reads TGTGCCAGCAGCCCCCTAGGGACTAGCGGGGGAGGTGAGCAGTTCTTC.

The gene calls are TRBV6-5 and TRBJ1-2, with 8 bases that match TRBD1. With V trimmed by 6 bases and J by 5 bases, 5 bases remained unmatched. Germline V CDR1 and CDR2: MNHEY, SVGAGI. The CDR3 runs to 13 residues. DNA for the CDR3: TGTGCCAGCAGCCAGGGGGCCCGGTATGGCTACACCTTC. The encoded protein is CASSQGARYGYTF.

V and J are TRBV7-2 and TRBJ1-2; weak D call: TRBD1 (6 bases). In germline, CDR1 is SGHTA, CDR2 FQGNSA. The V end was cut by 5 bases, the J end by 4 bases, with 14 bases between. This CDR3 contains 14 residues. As DNA, the CDR3 is TGTGCCAGCAGCCCAGTAACAGGGCCCTATGGCTACACCTTC. Its protein product is CASSPVTGPYGYTF.

The chain is built from TRBV12-3 or TRBV12-4 and TRBJ1-2; D gene unclear. V was shortened by 3 bases and J by 7 bases, with 9 bases between the two germline ends. CDR3 length: 12 amino acids. CDR3 protein: CASSLGVAGYTF. CDR3 DNA: TGTGCCAGCAGTTTGGGAGTGGCTGGCTACACCTTC.

V usage is TRBV4-3 and J usage is TRBJ2-3, with 11 positions matching TRBD2. Germline V gene lookup returns CDR1 LGHNA and CDR2 YSLEER. This CDR3 is 16 amino acids long. With 4 bases clipped from V and 3 bases from J, the junction kept 6 bases outside the gene matches. The CDR3 here is CASSRLAGGPTDTQYF. In DNA, the CDR3 is TGCGCCAGCAGCCGGTTAGCGGGAGGGCCAACAGATACGCAGTATTTT.

The chain links TRBV12-5 to TRBJ2-7, with D possibly matching TRBD1 (5 bases). Germline V gene sequence: CDR1 LGHNT, CDR2 FRNRAP. V was trimmed by 6 bases and J by 3 bases, leaving 9 bases between them. The CDR3 is 12 amino acids. The CDR3 sequence: CASGPDSYEQYF. The CDR3 DNA is TGTGCTAGTGGCCCCGACAGCTACGAGCAGTACTTC.

This clone has more than one count but fewer than ten. The chain combines TRBV5-6 with TRBJ2-2, with TRBD2 matching 7 bases. The length of the CDR3 is 14 residues. CDR1 and CDR2 (germline): SGHDT, YYEEEE. The V gene end was trimmed by 0 bases and the J gene end by 4 bases; junction bases not matched to a gene: 0. The CDR3 sequence is CASSLGTSTGELFF. In DNA, the CDR3 is TGTGCCAGCAGCTTGGGGACTAGCACCGGGGAGCTGTTTTTT. Looking up the rest from reference TRBV5-6 and TRBJ2-2 gives the full variable domain: DAGVTQSPTHLIKTRGQQVTLRCSPKSGHDTVSWYQQALGQGPQFIFQYYEEEERQRGNFPDRFSGHQFPNYSSELNVNALLLGDSALYLCASSLGTSTGELFFGEGSRLTVL.